This T cell receptor (beta chain) is drawn from a study of memory CD4+ T cells and cytomegalovirus serostatus. Study-level information: Healthy Belgian adult donors included under ten CMV-positive and approximately 25 CMV-negative people.

Comments on this clone: Its target is unknown.

Single viable CD3+CD4+CD8-CD45RO+ cells were sorted as the memory CD4+ T cells. Findings and caveats of the study: CD4+ memory repertoires contained about 40% of the roughly 150 reported CMV TCRbeta sequences. Repertoires predicted CMV serostatus with median bootstrapped AUC of roughly 0.95.

Data came from immunoSEQ multiplex PCR; TCRdb stores just in-frame clones and leaves some out. The data contain some 44,000 clones, less than 85% of them singletons. Germline CDR1 reads GTSNPN; CDR2 reads SVGIG (reference sequence). Deletions cut 3 bases from V and 9 bases from J, with 9 bases between. The CDR3 runs 11 residues. Sequencing used memory CD4+ T cells from blood. J is TRBJ2-1 and V is TRBV30; D gene uncertain. The TCR originated in an adult in good health and CMV-seronegative. This CDR3 is CAWRKNTEQFF. The CDR3 DNA is TGTGCCTGGAGGAAGAATACTGAGCAGTTCTTC.